This TCR beta chain comes out of a study of blood T cell repertoires in COVID-19. Study as a whole: There were acute and convalescent COVID-19 samples, and they came from the United States, Italy and Spain. The cDNA or gDNA used as material had been derived from T cells, B-cell-depleted T cells, or PBMCs.

The CDR3 is 16 amino acids. Germline CDR1 MNHNS, CDR2 SASEGT. V was clipped by 4 bases and J by 6 bases; unmatched bases: 7. Original methodology: Researchers report that nucleated cell counts were estimated from reference gene primer amplification. TCRdb's copy holds only in-frame clones and misses some; the assay was immunoSEQ multiplex PCR. The V and J calls and clone size were taken over from that table, and D and trimming were inferred from the DNA. The sample holds tens of thousands of clones, around 83% seen once. The rearrangement joins TRBV6-1 to TRBJ2-2; 11 bases fit TRBD2. Specimen: peripheral blood. This receptor was obtained from a man in his fifties or sixties with acute or convalescent COVID-19. CDR3 region: CASSVIAGGSAGELFF. In DNA, the CDR3 is TGTGCCAGCAGTGTCATAGCGGGAGGGTCGGCCGGGGAGCTGTTTTTT.